Sequencing of this T cell receptor (beta chain) was carried out in a study of T cells after yellow fever vaccination. Notes on the study in general: The presence of abundant clonotypes contaminating from the bulk population was possible in FACS-sorted repertoires. A large majority of primary-vaccination clones showed up again after the booster (about 97% CD4, around 85% CD8).

The CDR3 sequence is 13 residues long. The germline V gene has CDR1 MNHNS and CDR2 SASEGT. Trimming cost V 8 bases and J 3 bases, with 14 bases left between them. This clonotype has only a few counts. The antigen remains unidentified. MiXCR, run by TCRdb on the 5' RACE reads, gives a single entry per CDR3 protein. The repertoire has about 400,000 distinct CDR3 sequences, 6% to 8% of them found once; the top ten carry 15%. The specimen comprised PBMCs, sampled 5 days after the yellow fever booster vaccination. The receptor's source is a man aged 30 to 39 who received the YFV17D yellow fever vaccine. The chain has TRBV6-1 and TRBJ2-7, with TRBD1 as a possible D gene (6 bases). CDR3 DNA sequence: TGTGCCAGCGGGGACACTAGGCTCTACGAGCAGTACTTC. Its protein product is CASGDTRLYEQYF.